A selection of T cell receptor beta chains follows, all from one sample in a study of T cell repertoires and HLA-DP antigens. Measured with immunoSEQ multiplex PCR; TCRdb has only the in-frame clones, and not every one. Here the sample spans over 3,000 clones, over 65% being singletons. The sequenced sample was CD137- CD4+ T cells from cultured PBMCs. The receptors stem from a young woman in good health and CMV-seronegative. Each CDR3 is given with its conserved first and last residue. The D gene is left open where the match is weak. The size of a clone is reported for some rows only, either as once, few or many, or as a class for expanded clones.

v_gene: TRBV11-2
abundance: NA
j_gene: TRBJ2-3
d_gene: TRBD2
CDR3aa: CASSPGTSGRRTDTQYF
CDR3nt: TGTGCCAGCAGCCCCGGGACTAGCGGGCGACGCACAGATACGCAGTATTTT

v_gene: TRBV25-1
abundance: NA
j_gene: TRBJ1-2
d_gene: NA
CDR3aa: CASSDSGPYYGYTF
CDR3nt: TGTGCCAGCAGTGACTCCGGGCCTTACTATGGCTACACCTTC

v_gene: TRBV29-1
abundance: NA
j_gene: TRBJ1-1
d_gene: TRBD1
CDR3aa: CSVTGGLTEAFF
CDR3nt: TGCAGCGTGACAGGGGGGCTAACTGAAGCTTTCTTT

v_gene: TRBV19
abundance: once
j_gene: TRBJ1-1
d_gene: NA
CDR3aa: CASSTRTPPEAFF
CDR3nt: TGTGCCAGTAGTACCCGGACCCCCCCTGAAGCTTTCTTT

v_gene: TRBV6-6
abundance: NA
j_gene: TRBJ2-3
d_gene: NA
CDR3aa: CASRPTGERGTDTQYF
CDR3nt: TGTGCCAGCAGACCGACCGGGGAACGGGGCACAGATACGCAGTATTTT

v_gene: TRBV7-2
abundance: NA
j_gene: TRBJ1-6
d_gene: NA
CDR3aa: CASSLGGATYNSPLHF
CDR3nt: TGTGCCAGCAGCTTAGGGGGGGCCACCTATAATTCACCCCTCCACTTT

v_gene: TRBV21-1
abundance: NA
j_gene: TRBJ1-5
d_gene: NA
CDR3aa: CASSSGGRRETGNQPQHF
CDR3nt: TGTGCCAGCAGCTCCGGAGGGCGCAGGGAGACAGGCAATCAGCCCCAGCATTTT

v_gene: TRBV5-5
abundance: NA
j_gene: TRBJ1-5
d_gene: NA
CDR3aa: CASSTQGTGNQPQHF
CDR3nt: TGTGCCAGCAGCACCCAGGGGACTGGCAATCAGCCCCAGCATTTT

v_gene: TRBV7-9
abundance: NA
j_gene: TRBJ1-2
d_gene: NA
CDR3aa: CASSLGVGGSYGYTF
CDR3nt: TGTGCCAGCAGCTTAGGGGTCGGGGGAAGCTATGGCTACACCTTC

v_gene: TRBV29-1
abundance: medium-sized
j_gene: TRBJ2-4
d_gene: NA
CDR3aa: CSVNLNQGFGIQYF
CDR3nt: TGCAGCGTCAACTTAAACCAGGGGTTCGGCATTCAGTACTTC

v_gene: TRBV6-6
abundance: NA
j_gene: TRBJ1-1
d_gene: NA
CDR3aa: CASSYRTNTEAFF
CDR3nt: TGTGCCAGCAGTTACCGCACGAACACTGAAGCTTTCTTT

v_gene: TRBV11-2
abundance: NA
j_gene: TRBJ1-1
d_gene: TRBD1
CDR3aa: CASSAQGDTEAFF
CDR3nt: TGTGCCAGCAGCGCACAGGGGGACACTGAAGCTTTCTTT

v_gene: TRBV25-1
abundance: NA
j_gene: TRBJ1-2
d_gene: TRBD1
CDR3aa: CASSRQGAYGYTF
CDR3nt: TGTGCCAGCAGCCGACAGGGCGCCTATGGCTACACCTTC

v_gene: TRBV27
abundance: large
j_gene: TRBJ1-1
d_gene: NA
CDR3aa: CASRKRWGTEAFF
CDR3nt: TGTGCCAGCCGCAAGAGGTGGGGGACTGAAGCTTTCTTT

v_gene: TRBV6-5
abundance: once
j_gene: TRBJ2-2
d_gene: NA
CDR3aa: CASSYPAQALTGELFF
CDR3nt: TGTGCCAGCAGTTACCCGGCGCAGGCACTCACCGGGGAGCTGTTTTTT

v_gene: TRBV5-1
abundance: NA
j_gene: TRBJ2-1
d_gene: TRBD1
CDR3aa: CASSRGTGGNEQFF
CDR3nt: TGCGCCAGCAGCCGTGGGACAGGCGGTAATGAGCAGTTCTTC

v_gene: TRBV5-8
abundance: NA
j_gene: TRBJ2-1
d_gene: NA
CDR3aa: CASGLRVLHHNEQFF
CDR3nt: TGTGCCAGCGGGCTCCGGGTCCTGCACCACAATGAGCAGTTCTTC

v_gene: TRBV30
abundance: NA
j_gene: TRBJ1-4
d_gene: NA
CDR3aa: CAWSAQGGIEKLFF
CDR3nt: TGTGCCTGGAGTGCACAGGGAGGGATTGAAAAACTGTTTTTT

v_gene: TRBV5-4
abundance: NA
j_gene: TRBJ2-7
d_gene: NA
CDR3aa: CASSKGPQVTYEQYF
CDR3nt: TGTGCCAGCAGCAAGGGACCACAGGTGACCTACGAGCAGTACTTC

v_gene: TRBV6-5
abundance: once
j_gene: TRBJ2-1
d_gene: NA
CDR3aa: CASSYSIYLNEQFF
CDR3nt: TGTGCCAGCAGTTACTCGATCTACCTTAATGAGCAGTTCTTC

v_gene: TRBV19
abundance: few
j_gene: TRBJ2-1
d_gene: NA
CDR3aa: CASSKYEGNYYYNEQFF
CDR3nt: TGTGCCAGTAGTAAGTACGAAGGGAACTACTACTACAATGAGCAGTTCTTC

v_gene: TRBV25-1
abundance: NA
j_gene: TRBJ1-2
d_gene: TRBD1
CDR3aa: CASSGQGAGGYTF
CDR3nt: TGTGCCAGCAGTGGTCAGGGGGCGGGTGGCTACACCTTC

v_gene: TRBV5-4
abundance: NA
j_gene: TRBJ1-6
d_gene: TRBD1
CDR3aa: CASGQGNSPLHF
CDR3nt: TGTGCCAGCGGACAGGGTAATTCACCCCTCCACTTT

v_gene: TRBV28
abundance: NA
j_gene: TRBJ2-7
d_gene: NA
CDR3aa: CASSGNSYEQYF
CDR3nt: TGTGCCAGCAGTGGGAACAGCTACGAGCAGTACTTC

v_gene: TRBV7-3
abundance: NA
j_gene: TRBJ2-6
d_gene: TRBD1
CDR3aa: CASSPRTGTGPGANVLTF
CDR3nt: TGTGCCAGCAGCCCGAGGACAGGGACGGGACCTGGGGCCAACGTCCTGACTTTC

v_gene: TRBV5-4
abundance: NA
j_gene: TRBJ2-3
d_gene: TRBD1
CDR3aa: CASSYRGTDTQYF
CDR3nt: TGTGCCAGCAGCTACAGGGGGACAGATACGCAGTATTTT

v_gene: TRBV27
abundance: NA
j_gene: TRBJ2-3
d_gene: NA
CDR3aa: CASKYLGRTDTQYF
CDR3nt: TGTGCCAGCAAGTACTTAGGACGCACAGATACGCAGTATTTT

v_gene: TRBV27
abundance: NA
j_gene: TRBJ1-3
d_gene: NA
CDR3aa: CASSLRRNGNTIYF
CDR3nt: TGTGCCAGCAGTTTAAGGAGGAACGGTAACACCATATATTTT

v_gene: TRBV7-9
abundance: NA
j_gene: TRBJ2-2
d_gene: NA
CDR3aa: CASTETDANTGELFF
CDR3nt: TGTGCCAGCACGGAAACTGACGCGAACACCGGGGAGCTGTTTTTT

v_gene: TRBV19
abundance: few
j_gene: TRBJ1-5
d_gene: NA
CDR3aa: CASSRTEMYQHF
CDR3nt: TGTGCCAGTAGTCGGACAGAAATGTACCAGCATTTT

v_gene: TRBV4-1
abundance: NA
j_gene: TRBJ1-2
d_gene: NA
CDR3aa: CASSHSSYGYTF
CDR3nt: TGCGCCAGCAGCCACAGCTCCTATGGCTACACCTTC

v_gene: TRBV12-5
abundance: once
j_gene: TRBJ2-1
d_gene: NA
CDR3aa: CASGLRGGVYNEQFF
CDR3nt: TGTGCTAGTGGTTTAAGGGGCGGGGTTTACAATGAGCAGTTCTTC

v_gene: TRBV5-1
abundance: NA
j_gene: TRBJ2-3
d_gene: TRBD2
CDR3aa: CASSLVAGKGYRTDTQYF
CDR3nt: TGCGCCAGCAGCTTGGTAGCGGGAAAAGGTTACCGCACAGATACGCAGTATTTT

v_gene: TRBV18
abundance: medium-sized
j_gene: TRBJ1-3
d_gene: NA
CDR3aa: CASSQHSGNTIYF
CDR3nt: TGTGCCAGCTCACAACACTCTGGAAACACCATATATTTT

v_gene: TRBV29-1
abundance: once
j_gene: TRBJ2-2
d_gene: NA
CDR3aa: CSALRSGNPGELFF
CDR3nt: TGCAGCGCTCTCAGGTCGGGGAACCCCGGGGAGCTGTTTTTT

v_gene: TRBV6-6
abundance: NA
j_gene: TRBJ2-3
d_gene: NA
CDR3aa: CASRTRDTQYF
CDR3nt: TGTGCCAGCAGAACGAGGGATACGCAGTATTTT

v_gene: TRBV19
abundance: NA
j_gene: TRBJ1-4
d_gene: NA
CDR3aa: CASSTPRGDLNEKLFF
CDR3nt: TGTGCCAGTAGTACCCCTCGGGGGGACCTTAATGAAAAACTGTTTTTT

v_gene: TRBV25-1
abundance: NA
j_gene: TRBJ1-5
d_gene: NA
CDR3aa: CASSESGLSNQPQHF
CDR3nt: TGTGCCAGCAGTGAATCCGGGTTAAGCAATCAGCCCCAGCATTTT

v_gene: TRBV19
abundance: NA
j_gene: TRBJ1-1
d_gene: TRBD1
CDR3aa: CASSRIRRQGGTEAFF
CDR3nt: TGTGCCAGTAGTCGCATCCGAAGACAGGGAGGCACTGAAGCTTTCTTT

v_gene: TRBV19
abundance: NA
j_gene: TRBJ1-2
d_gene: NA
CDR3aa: CASRGSNSLQSFLLHGYTF
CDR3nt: TGTGCCAGTAGAGGGTCCAACAGCCTGCAGTCCTTTTTATTGCATGGCTACACCTTC

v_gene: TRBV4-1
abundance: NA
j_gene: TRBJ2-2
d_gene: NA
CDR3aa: CASSQDMEGGGTGELFF
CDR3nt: TGCGCCAGCAGCCAAGATATGGAGGGGGGAGGCACCGGGGAGCTGTTTTTT

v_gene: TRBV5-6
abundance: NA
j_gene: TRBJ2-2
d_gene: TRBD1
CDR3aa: CASSLIIGQGAGGELFF
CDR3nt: TGTGCCAGCAGCTTGATTATCGGACAGGGGGCGGGCGGGGAGCTGTTTTTT

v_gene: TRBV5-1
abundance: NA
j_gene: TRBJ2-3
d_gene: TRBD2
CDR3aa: CASSAGGGTDTQYF
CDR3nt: TGCGCCAGCAGTGCGGGAGGGGGGACGGATACGCAGTATTTT

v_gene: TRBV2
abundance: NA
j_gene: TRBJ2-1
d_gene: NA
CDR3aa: CASSEEGGVYNEQFF
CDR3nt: TGTGCCAGCAGTGAAGAGGGGGGGGTCTACAATGAGCAGTTCTTC

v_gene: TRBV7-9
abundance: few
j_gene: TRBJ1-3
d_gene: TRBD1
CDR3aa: CASILGQGFSGNTIYF
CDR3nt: TGTGCCAGCATCCTCGGACAGGGATTCTCTGGAAACACCATATATTTT

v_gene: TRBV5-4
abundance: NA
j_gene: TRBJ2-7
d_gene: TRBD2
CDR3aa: CASSLGREGYEQYF
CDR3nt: TGTGCCAGCAGCTTGGGGCGGGAGGGCTACGAGCAGTACTTC

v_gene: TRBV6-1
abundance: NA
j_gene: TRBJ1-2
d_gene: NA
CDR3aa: CASSEAGLTYGYTF
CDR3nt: TGTGCCAGCAGTGAAGCGGGACTGACCTATGGCTACACCTTC

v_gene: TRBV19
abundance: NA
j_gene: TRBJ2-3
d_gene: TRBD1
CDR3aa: CASRKGQGVTDTQYF
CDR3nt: TGTGCCAGTAGGAAGGGACAGGGGGTCACAGATACGCAGTATTTT